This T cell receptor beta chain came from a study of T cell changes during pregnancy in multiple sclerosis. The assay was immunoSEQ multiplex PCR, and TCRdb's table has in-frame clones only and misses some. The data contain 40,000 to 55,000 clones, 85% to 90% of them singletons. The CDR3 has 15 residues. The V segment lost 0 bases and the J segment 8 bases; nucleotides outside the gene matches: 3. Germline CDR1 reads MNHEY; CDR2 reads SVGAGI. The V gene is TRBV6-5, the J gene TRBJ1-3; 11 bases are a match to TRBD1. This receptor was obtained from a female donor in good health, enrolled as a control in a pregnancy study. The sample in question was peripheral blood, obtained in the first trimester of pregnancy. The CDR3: CASSYSRGQGDTIYF. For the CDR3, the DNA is TGTGCCAGCAGTTACTCGAGGGGACAGGGGGACACCATATATTTT.